This T cell receptor beta chain was found in a study of blood T cell repertoires in COVID-19. In the study overall: Some COVID-19 samples were acute and others convalescent; all came from the United States, Italy and Spain.

The authors' processing: By means of reference gene primer amplification, nucleated cell counts were estimated. TCRdb's copy holds only in-frame clones and misses some; the assay was immunoSEQ multiplex PCR. V and J calls and clone size are given by that table; D and trimming were obtained from the DNA. The table lists around 72,000 clones, 82% of them singletons, with about 19% in the top ten. Trimming removed 0 bases from V and 4 bases from J, with 13 bases in between. The CDR3 loop spans 16 amino acids. Looked up from germline, CDR1 is MNHNY and CDR2 is SVGAGI (reference sequence). Sequencing input: peripheral blood. This sequence was found in a human donor in a cohort sampled during active COVID-19. This chain connects TRBV6-6 to TRBJ1-3; perhaps TRBD1 as D (6 bases). CDR3 nucleotide sequence: TGTGCCAGCAGTTACTCCGCTAGCGGACAGGGAAACACCATATATTTT. Translated, it gives CASSYSASGQGNTIYF.